Described below is a single TCR beta chain sequence and its context. Its target is not known. The data originate from a study of CXCR3-negative and CXCR3-positive naive CD8 T cells. Study-level findings and limits: Diversity in memory CD8+ cells fell much lower than the comparably high levels seen in both naive subsets.

Naivety in CD8+ T cells corresponded to a CD45RO-CCR7+CD27+CD95- phenotype. The CDR3 sequence is 18 residues long. Germline assignment: CDR1 MNHEY and CDR2 SVGAGI. UMI-tagged TRB cDNA libraries were built via 5' RACE. TCRdb re-analyzed the 5' RACE reads; it lists each CDR3 protein once, without DNA. The data show tens of thousands of distinct CDR3 sequences, and the top ten clones hold 3.5% to 5%. The sample was naive CXCR3- CD8+ T cells from blood. Indicated subset: CD45RO-CCR7+CD27+CD95- naive CD8+ T cells lacking CXCR3 (TNR3-). The sequence came from a human donor in good health. Some clones in this sample may be carry-over from other donors' samples. The chain uses TRBV6-5 and TRBJ2-7; the D call from TCRdb, TRBD2, cannot be confirmed without DNA. CDR3 in amino acids: CASSYSGTSGVTAYEQYF.